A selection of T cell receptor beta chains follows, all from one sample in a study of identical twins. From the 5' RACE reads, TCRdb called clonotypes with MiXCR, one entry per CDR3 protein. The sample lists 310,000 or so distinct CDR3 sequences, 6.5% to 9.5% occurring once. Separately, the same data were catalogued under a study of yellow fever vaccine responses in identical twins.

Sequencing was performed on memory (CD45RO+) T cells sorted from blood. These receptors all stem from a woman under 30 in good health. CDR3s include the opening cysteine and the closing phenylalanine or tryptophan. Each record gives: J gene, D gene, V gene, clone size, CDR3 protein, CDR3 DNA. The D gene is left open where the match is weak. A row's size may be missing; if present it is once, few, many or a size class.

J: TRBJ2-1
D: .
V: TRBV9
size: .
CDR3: CASSVGPHFGYNEQFF
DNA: TGTGCCAGCAGCGTAGGGCCCCATTTTGGCTACAATGAGCAGTTCTTC

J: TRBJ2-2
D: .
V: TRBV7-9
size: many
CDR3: CASSGRRSTGELFF
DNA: TGTGCCAGCAGCGGACGGCGGAGCACCGGGGAGCTGTTTTTT

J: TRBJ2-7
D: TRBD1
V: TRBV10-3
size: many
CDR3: CAVGTVSYEQYF
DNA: TGTGCCGTCGGGACAGTTTCCTACGAGCAGTACTTC

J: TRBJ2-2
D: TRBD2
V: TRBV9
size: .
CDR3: CASSEGLAGGGLRGELFF
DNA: TGTGCCAGCAGCGAAGGACTAGCGGGAGGAGGCCTACGTGGGGAGCTGTTTTTT

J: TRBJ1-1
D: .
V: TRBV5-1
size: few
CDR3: CASNSFGAKSTEAFF
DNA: TGCGCCAGCAACTCATTTGGGGCCAAGAGCACTGAAGCTTTCTTT

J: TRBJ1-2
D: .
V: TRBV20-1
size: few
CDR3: CSARAEQGGGYTF
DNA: TGCAGTGCTAGAGCAGAACAGGGAGGTGGCTACACCTTC

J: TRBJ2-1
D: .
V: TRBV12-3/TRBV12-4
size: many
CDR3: CASSLDGPGDEQFF
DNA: TGTGCCAGCAGTTTAGACGGACCAGGGGATGAGCAGTTCTTC

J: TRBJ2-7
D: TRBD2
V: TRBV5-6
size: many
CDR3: CASSSPGLVDVDEQYF
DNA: TGTGCCAGCAGCTCGCCGGGACTAGTGGACGTCGACGAGCAGTACTTC

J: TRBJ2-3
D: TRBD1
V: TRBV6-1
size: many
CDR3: CASSQGQNTDTQYF
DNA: TGTGCCAGCAGTCAGGGACAGAACACAGATACGCAGTATTTT

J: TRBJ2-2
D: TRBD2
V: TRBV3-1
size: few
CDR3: CASSQGSGGYTGELFF
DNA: TGTGCCAGCAGCCAAGGCAGCGGGGGCTACACCGGGGAGCTGTTTTTT

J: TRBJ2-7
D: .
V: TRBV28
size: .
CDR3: CASRRLVPYEQYF
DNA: TGTGCCAGCCGGCGACTAGTCCCCTACGAGCAGTACTTC

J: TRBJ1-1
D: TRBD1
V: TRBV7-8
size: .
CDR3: CASSFRGGPLGTEAFF
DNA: TGTGCCAGCAGCTTTCGAGGGGGCCCTTTGGGCACTGAAGCTTTCTTT

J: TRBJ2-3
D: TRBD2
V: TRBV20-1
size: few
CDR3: CSAPLSGRFSDTQYF
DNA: TGCAGTGCTCCACTCAGCGGGAGATTCTCAGATACGCAGTATTTT

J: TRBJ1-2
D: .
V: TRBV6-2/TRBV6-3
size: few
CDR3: CASTSGAVGGYTF
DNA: TGTGCCAGCACAAGCGGTGCGGTCGGAGGCTACACCTTC

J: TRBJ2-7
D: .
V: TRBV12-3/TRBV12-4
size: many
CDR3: CASSLEVSRYEQYF
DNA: TGTGCCAGCAGTTTAGAAGTTTCCCGCTACGAGCAGTACTTC

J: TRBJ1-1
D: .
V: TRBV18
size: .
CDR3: CASSPGVMNTEAFF
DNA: TGTGCCAGCTCACCGGGCGTGATGAACACTGAAGCTTTCTTT

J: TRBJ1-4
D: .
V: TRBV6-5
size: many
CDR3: CASSYGQGGEKLFF
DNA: TGTGCCAGCAGTTACGGGCAGGGAGGGGAAAAACTGTTTTTT

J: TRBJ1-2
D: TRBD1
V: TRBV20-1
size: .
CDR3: CSARVSRGDGGYTF
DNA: TGCAGTGCTAGAGTGAGCAGGGGGGACGGTGGCTACACCTTC

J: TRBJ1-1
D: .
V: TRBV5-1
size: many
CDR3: CASSLVRGGGNTEAFF
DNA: TGCGCCAGCAGCTTGGTTCGGGGAGGCGGGAACACTGAAGCTTTCTTT

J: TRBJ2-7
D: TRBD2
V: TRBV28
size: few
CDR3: CASSAAGTSGRGEQYF
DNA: TGTGCCAGCAGTGCGGCCGGGACTAGCGGGAGGGGAGAGCAGTACTTC

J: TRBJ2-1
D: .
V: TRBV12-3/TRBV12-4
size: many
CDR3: CASSPTSSVATAGTYNEQFF
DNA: TGTGCCAGCAGCCCAACTAGTTCTGTCGCGACGGCGGGGACCTACAATGAGCAGTTCTTC

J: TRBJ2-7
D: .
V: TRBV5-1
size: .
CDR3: CASSSMTALYEQYF
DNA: TGCGCCAGCAGCTCGATGACAGCACTATACGAGCAGTACTTC

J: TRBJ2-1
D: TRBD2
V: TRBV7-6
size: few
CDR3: CASRSGNLNEQFF
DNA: TGTGCCAGCAGGAGCGGGAATCTCAATGAGCAGTTCTTC

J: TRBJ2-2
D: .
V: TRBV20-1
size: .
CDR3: CSARKPGGLHTGELFF
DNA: TGCAGTGCTAGGAAACCCGGGGGCCTACACACCGGGGAGCTGTTTTTT

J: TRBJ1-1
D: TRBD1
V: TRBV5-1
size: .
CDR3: CASSIRDSLTEAFF
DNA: TGCGCCAGCAGCATCCGGGACAGCCTCACTGAAGCTTTCTTT

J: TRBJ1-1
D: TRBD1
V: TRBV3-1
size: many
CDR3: CASSRPGTGSTEAFF
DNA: TGTGCCAGCAGCCGGCCTGGGACAGGGAGTACTGAAGCTTTCTTT

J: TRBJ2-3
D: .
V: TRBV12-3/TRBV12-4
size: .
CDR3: CASSSAGTQNTDTQYF
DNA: TGTGCCAGCAGTTCAGCCGGGACACAAAACACAGATACGCAGTATTTT

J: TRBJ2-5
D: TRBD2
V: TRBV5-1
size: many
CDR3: CASETGLAEAWDEAQYF
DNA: TGCGCCAGTGAGACCGGACTAGCGGAGGCCTGGGACGAGGCCCAGTACTTC

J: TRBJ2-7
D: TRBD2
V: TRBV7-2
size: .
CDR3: CASSPRGGYEQYF
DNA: TGTGCCAGCAGCCCCCGGGGGGGCTACGAGCAGTACTTC

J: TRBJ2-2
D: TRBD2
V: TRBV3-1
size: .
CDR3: CACTYRTSGVANTGELFF
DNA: TGTGCCTGCACCTATAGGACTAGCGGCGTCGCGAACACCGGGGAGCTGTTTTTT

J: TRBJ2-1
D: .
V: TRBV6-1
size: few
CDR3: CASSEKGDSTYNEQFF
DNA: TGTGCCAGCAGTGAAAAAGGGGACTCAACCTACAATGAGCAGTTCTTC

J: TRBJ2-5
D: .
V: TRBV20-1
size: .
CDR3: CSANNGGKRGETQYF
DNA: TGCAGTGCCAATAACGGCGGAAAAAGGGGGGAGACCCAGTACTTC

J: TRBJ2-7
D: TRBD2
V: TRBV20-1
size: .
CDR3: CSAGWWERGTYEQYF
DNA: TGCAGTGCCGGCTGGTGGGAGCGGGGAACCTACGAGCAGTACTTC

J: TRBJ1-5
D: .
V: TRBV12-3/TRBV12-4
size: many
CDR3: CASSFGSFGEGNQPQHF
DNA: TGTGCCAGCAGTTTTGGATCCTTTGGGGAGGGTAATCAGCCCCAGCATTTT

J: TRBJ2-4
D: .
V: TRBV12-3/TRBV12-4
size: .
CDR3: CASSLRQASGLAKNIQYF
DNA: TGTGCCAGCAGTCTCCGGCAGGCCTCAGGGTTAGCCAAAAACATTCAGTACTTC

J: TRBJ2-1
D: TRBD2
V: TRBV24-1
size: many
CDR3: CATSDPKGSGRVDEQFF
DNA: TGTGCCACCAGTGATCCCAAGGGTAGCGGGAGGGTGGATGAGCAGTTCTTC

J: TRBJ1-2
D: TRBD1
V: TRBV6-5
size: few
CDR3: CASSSTGQGHTF
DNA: TGTGCCAGCAGTTCCACGGGACAGGGTCACACCTTC

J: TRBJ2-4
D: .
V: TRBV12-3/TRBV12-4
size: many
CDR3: CASKGVAKNIQYF
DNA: TGTGCCAGCAAGGGGGTAGCCAAAAACATTCAGTACTTC

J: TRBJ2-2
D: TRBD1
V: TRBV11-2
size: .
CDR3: CASSSPRDRVRTGELFF
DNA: TGTGCCAGCAGCTCACCCCGGGACAGGGTGAGGACCGGGGAGCTGTTTTTT

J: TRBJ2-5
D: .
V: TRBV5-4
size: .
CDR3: CASSRTIAEQETQYF
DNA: TGTGCCAGCAGCCGAACAATAGCGGAGCAAGAGACCCAGTACTTC

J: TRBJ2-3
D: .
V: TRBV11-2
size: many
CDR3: CASSLGGGGLSTDTQYF
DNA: TGTGCCAGCAGCTTGGGAGGGGGGGGACTCAGCACAGATACGCAGTATTTT

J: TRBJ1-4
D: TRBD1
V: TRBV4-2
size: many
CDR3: CASSSSLTGGSEKLFF
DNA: TGTGCCAGCAGCTCTTCCTTGACAGGGGGTAGCGAAAAACTGTTTTTT

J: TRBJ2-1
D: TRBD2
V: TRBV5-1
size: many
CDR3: CASSPLAGGNEQFF
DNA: TGCGCCAGCAGCCCACTAGCGGGAGGAAATGAGCAGTTCTTC

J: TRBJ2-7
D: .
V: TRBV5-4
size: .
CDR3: CASSRVGAYEQYF
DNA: TGTGCCAGCAGCCGAGTGGGGGCCTACGAGCAGTACTTC

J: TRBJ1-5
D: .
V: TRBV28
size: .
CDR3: CASSFMGSGNQPQHF
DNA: TGTGCCAGCAGTTTCATGGGGTCGGGCAATCAGCCCCAGCATTTT

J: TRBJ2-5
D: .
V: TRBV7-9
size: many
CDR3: CASSLGARGTQYF
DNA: TGTGCCAGCAGCTTAGGGGCCCGAGGGACCCAGTACTTC

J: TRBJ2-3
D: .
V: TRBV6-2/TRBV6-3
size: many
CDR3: CASSYGPIRTDTQYF
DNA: TGTGCCAGCAGTTACGGACCAATCCGCACAGATACGCAGTATTTT

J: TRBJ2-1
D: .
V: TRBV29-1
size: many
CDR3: CSVTYGIATDNEQFF
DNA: TGCAGCGTTACCTATGGTATAGCGACGGACAATGAGCAGTTCTTC

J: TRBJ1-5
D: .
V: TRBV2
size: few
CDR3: CASSKWGNQPQHF
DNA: TGTGCCAGCAGCAAGTGGGGGAATCAGCCCCAGCATTTT

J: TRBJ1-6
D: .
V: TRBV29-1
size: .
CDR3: CSVRRGDNSPLHF
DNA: TGCAGCGTTAGACGGGGCGACAATTCACCCCTCCACTTT

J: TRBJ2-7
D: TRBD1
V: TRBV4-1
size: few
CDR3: CALAPRDRVRYEQYF
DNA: TGCGCCCTCGCGCCCCGGGACAGGGTTAGGTACGAGCAGTACTTC

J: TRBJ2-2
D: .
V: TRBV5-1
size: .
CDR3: CASLSDPPGTGELFF
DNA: TGCGCCAGCCTATCTGACCCCCCCGGCACCGGGGAGCTGTTTTTT

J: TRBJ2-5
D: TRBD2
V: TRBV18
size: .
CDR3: CASSPGTSGRDETQYF
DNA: TGTGCCAGCTCACCCGGGACTAGCGGGAGGGACGAGACCCAGTACTTC

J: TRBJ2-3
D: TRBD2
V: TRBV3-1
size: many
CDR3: CASSNTGTSSHTQYF
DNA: TGTGCCAGCAGCAACACCGGGACTAGCAGCCATACGCAGTATTTT